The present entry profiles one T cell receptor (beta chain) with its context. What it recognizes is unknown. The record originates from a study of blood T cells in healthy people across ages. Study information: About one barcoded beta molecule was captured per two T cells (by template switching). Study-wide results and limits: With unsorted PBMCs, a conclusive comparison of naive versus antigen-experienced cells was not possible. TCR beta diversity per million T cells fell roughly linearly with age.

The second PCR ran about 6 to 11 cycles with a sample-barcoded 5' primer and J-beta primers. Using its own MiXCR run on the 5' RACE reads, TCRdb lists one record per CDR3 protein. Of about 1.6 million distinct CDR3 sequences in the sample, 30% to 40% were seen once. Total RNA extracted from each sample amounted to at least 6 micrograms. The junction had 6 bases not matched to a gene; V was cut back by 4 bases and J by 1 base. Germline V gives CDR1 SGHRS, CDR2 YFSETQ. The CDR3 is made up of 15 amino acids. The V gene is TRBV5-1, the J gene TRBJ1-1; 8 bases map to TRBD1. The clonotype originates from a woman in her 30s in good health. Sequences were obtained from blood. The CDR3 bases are TGCGCCAGCAGCGATGGGACAGGTGGGAACACTGAAGCTTTCTTT. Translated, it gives CASSDGTGGNTEAFF.